The next 3 T cell receptor beta chains were all read from a single sample in a study of graft-versus-host responses after intestinal transplantation. The table came from immunoSEQ multiplex PCR; TCRdb's copy has only in-frame clones and leaves some out. The sample lists tens of thousands of clones, 80% to 95% occurring once. These receptors lack a known antigen. The sequences come from unstimulated CD4+ T cells sorted from spleen or lymph node cells, collected before intestinal transplant. The source of these receptors is a human donor who received an intestinal transplant.

This chain uses TRBV5-1 with TRBJ1-1, with D hard to call. This CDR3 spans 15 amino acids. V lost 4 bases and J lost 7, with 20 bases in between. Germline-derived CDR1 and CDR2 are SGHRS and YFSETQ. The CDR3 is CASSVSGGGVGEAFF. The CDR3 DNA is TGCGCCAGCAGCGTAAGCGGAGGCGGGGTAGGTGAAGCTTTCTTT.

The rearrangement links TRBV2 to TRBJ1-2; unclear D gene. Per germline, CDR1 SNHLY and CDR2 FYNNEI. Deletions cut 1 base from V and 8 bases from J, with 8 bases between. The CDR3 contains 12 residues. DNA of the CDR3: TGTGCCAGCAGTGAAGACAACGGAGGCTACACCTTC. This gives the protein CASSEDNGGYTF.

The rearrangement links TRBV11-2 to TRBJ2-3; 8 bases match TRBD1. This CDR3 is 16 amino acids long. Germline V gives CDR1 SGHAT, CDR2 FQNNGV. The V and J ends lost 5 bases and 2 bases, in that order; junction bases with no gene match: 9. CDR3 DNA sequence: TGTGCCAGCAGCCCCGGACAGGGAGATGACACAGATACGCAGTATTTT. Protein product: CASSPGQGDDTDTQYF.